This T cell receptor (beta chain) was identified during a study of T cells expressing NK-cell markers. Study results and caveats: In a handful of donors, dominant clonotypes made up 28.3-60.1% of CD3+CD56-NKG2C+ cells.

The length of the CDR3 is 11 residues. CDR1 is SQVTM and CDR2 is ANQGSEA in the germline V gene. Notes on this clonotype: Its antigen remains unidentified.

TCRdb re-called the 5' RACE reads, yielding one record per CDR3 amino acid sequence without DNA. The data show 400,000 to 500,000 distinct CDR3 sequences, and the top ten clones hold about 7.1%. The sample comprised blood T cells: a sorted CD56 or NKG2C T cell subset, CD4+ or CD8+ T cells, or bulk PBMC T cells (not recorded which). This sequence originates from a woman aged 18-70 years in good health. The V gene is TRBV29-1, the J gene TRBJ2-3. CDR3 amino acids: CSVDRRDTQYF.